The 24 T cell receptor beta chains given below trace back to one sample, sequenced in a study of Ad26.COV2.S vaccination and SARS-CoV-2 variants. Indicated treatment: around 19 received Ad26.COV2.S at low or high dose, single or two shots; several received placebo; per-sample allocation not given. The samples were gathered on day 63 after the first injection of vaccine or placebo. Data came from immunoSEQ multiplex PCR; TCRdb stores just in-frame clones and leaves some out. The table includes about 350,000 clones, about 89% detected once. The input for sequencing was peripheral blood, taken in a trial of Ad26.COV2.S vaccine versus placebo. The receptors derive from a person between 18 and 60 years old who received the Ad26.COV2.S COVID-19 vaccine or a placebo.

This chain joins TRBV3-1 (or the pseudogene TRBV3-2) and TRBJ1-5; no definite D call. The CDR3 loop spans 14 amino acids. Trimming removed 1 base from V and 9 bases from J, with 13 bases in between. Germline CDR1 is LGHDT and CDR2 is YNNKEL (reference sequence). The CDR3 spells CASSQGAPLRPQHF. CDR3 nucleotide sequence: TGTGCCAGCAGCCAAGGAGCGCCCTTGAGGCCCCAGCATTTT.

The rearrangement joins TRBV4-1 to TRBJ1-1; D unclear. The ends were cut back, 1 base at V and 0 bases at J, with 12 bases in the middle. This CDR3 contains 16 residues. Germline loops: CDR1 MGHRA, CDR2 YSYEKL. The CDR3 nucleotides read TGCGCCAGCAGCCAAGGAGTCCAGGCCATGAACACTGAAGCTTTCTTT. Translation gives CASSQGVQAMNTEAFF.

For this clone: Germline is not matched at one junction end, which may reflect a read error. The chain is built from TRBV7-2 and TRBJ2-1, with 7 bases fitting TRBD2. From germline, CDR1 is SGHTA and CDR2 FQGNSA. The CDR3 length is 13 residues. CDR3 coding DNA: TGTGCCACCACGGGGGGATCCTACAATGAGCGGTTCTTC. Amino acids: CATTGGSYNERFF.

V is TRBV28 and J is TRBJ1-2, with TRBD1 matching 8 bases. CDR1 is MDHEN and CDR2 is SYDVKM in the germline V gene. The trim removed 3 bases at V and 5 bases at J, leaving 11 bases unmatched. CDR3 length: 16 residues. CDR3 loop: CASSFFQGAQGYGYTF. The CDR3 DNA reads as TGTGCCAGCAGTTTTTTCCAGGGGGCACAGGGTTATGGCTACACCTTC.

This rearrangement joins TRBV28 to TRBJ2-1; TRBD1 might be the D (5 bases). V was shortened by 3 bases and J by 3 bases, with 15 bases between the two germline ends. Germline V gives CDR1 MDHEN, CDR2 SYDVKM. The length of the CDR3 is 16 residues. In DNA, the CDR3 is TGTGCCAGCAGTTTCGGACATGGTTTTCACTACAATGAGCAGTTCTTC. It yields the protein CASSFGHGFHYNEQFF.

This clone was detected only once. At one end, the junction sequence differs from germline, possibly due to a read error. The chain uses TRBV12-3 or TRBV12-4 and TRBJ1-1, with unresolved D. This CDR3 is built from 11 residues. The CDR3 region is CASSPNTEAFF. The CDR3 nucleotides read TGTGCCAGCAGCCCGAACACGGAAGCTTTCTTT.

V and J are TRBV7-2 and TRBJ2-5; 12 bases align to TRBD2. With V trimmed by 5 bases and J by 5 bases, 9 bases remained unmatched. CDR3 length: 16 residues. CDR1 is SGHTA and CDR2 is FQGNSA in the germline V gene. The CDR3 is CASSPWASGGVETQYF. The DNA for the CDR3 is TGTGCCAGCAGCCCGTGGGCTAGCGGGGGGGTGGAGACCCAGTACTTC.

V is TRBV5-4 and J is TRBJ1-2, with D maybe TRBD1 (5 bases). This CDR3 contains 15 residues. V lost 2 bases and J 5 bases, leaving 16 bases between the germline ends. The V gene's germline CDR1 is SGHNT and CDR2 YYREEE (reference sequence). CDR3 region: CASSFRVTVQYGYTF. The DNA of the CDR3 is TGTGCCAGCAGCTTCAGGGTTACCGTCCAGTATGGCTACACCTTC.

The chain employs TRBV9 and TRBJ2-1; D ambiguous. CDR3 size: 16 residues. Trimming took off 2 bases at V and 4 bases at J, with 16 bases between the two ends. Germline CDR1 is SGDLS and CDR2 is YYNGEE. In DNA, the CDR3 is TGTGCCAGCAGCGTCTCCGGGTCTCAGGAGTACAATGAGCAGTTCTTC. The encoded protein is CASSVSGSQEYNEQFF.

The chain is built from TRBV27 and TRBJ1-5, with D perhaps matching TRBD1 (5 bases). This CDR3 is built from 13 residues. Per the germline V gene, CDR1 is MNHEY and CDR2 is SMNVEV (reference sequence). Trimming shortened V by 6 bases and J by 6 bases, and 12 bases separated the two germline ends. CDR3 sequence reads: CASSPGMGQPQHF. As DNA, the CDR3 is TGTGCCAGCAGCCCAGGGATGGGTCAGCCCCAGCATTTT.

The chain couples TRBV5-6 to TRBJ2-1, with no clear D. This CDR3 contains 12 residues. With 5 bases removed from V and 5 bases from J, the gap between germline ends came to 8 bases. CDR1 and CDR2 (germline): SGHDT, YYEEEE. The CDR3 protein is CASSPKDNEQFF. The CDR3 region has the DNA TGTGCCAGCAGTCCTAAGGACAATGAGCAGTTCTTC.

The chain links TRBV5-1 to TRBJ2-7, with 7 positions matching TRBD1. This CDR3 contains 15 residues. J gave up 3 bases and V 2 bases, and 8 bases lay outside the gene matches. CDR1 SGHRS and CDR2 YFSETQ come from the germline V gene. The CDR3 coding sequence is TGCGCCAGCAGCTTAGCTACAGGGGAAGGCTACGAGCAGTACTTC. It is translated as CASSLATGEGYEQYF.

This chain uses TRBV5-6 with TRBJ1-6; 9 nucleotides match TRBD1. The germline V gene has CDR1 SGHDT and CDR2 YYEEEE. V was clipped by 3 bases and J by 9 bases; unmatched bases: 10. The length of the CDR3 is 16 residues. This CDR3 reads CASSSATGGRGSPLHF. CDR3 DNA sequence: TGTGCCAGCAGCTCCGCTACAGGGGGCAGAGGTTCACCCCTCCACTTT.

In nucleotides, the CDR3 is TGTGCCAGCAGCTTACCTCTAGGACAGCCGAACACCGGGGAGCTGTTTTTT. Protein sequence: CASSLPLGQPNTGELFF. The V call is TRBV7-2, the J call TRBJ2-2; tentative D call: TRBD1 (6 bases). Germline V CDR1 and CDR2: SGHTA, FQGNSA. The V and J ends lost 2 bases and 0 bases respectively, with 13 bases between them. The CDR3 is 17 amino acids.

The chain carries TRBV4-3 and TRBJ1-1, with D unclear. Germline CDR1 LGHNA, CDR2 YSLEER. Trimming left V 0 bases short and J 5 bases short, with 10 bases between. The CDR3 consists of 14 residues. As DNA, the CDR3 is TGCGCCAGCAGCCAAGATTTAGGGATGACTGAAGCTTTCTTT. This translates into CASSQDLGMTEAFF.

V is TRBV5-1 and J is TRBJ2-7, with TRBD2 as a possible D gene (6 bases). CDR3 length: 16 amino acids. Trimming cost V 1 base and J 2 bases, with 16 bases left between them. Germline lookup yields CDR1 SGHRS and CDR2 YFSETQ. In nucleotides, the CDR3 is TGCGCCAGCAGCTTGCGAAGGGGCGGGGAGACCTACGAGCAGTACTTC. Translated, it gives CASSLRRGGETYEQYF.

V and J are TRBV4-1 and TRBJ1-5, with 7 nucleotides matching TRBD1. From germline, CDR1 is MGHRA and CDR2 YSYEKL. V lost 0 bases and J lost 6; bases outside the gene matches: 2. CDR3 size: 14 residues. CDR3 amino acids: CASSQEGGRQPQHF. The DNA of the CDR3 is TGCGCCAGCAGCCAAGAAGGGGGCCGTCAGCCCCAGCATTTT.

The V gene is TRBV5-4, the J gene TRBJ2-1, with D possibly being TRBD2 (6 bases). V was trimmed by 0 bases and J by 0 bases, leaving 10 bases between them. CDR3 size: 16 residues. Germline V gene lookup returns CDR1 SGHNT and CDR2 YYREEE (reference sequence). The CDR3 region is CASSLVAGSSYNEQFF. CDR3 bases: TGTGCCAGCAGCTTGGTTGCCGGGAGCTCCTACAATGAGCAGTTCTTC.

The chain recombines TRBV5-6 with TRBJ2-7; the match to TRBD1 covers 8 bases. Losses at the gene ends were 4 bases for V and 3 bases for J; bases not matched to a gene: 3. CDR1 and CDR2 from the germline V gene are SGHDT and YYEEEE. The CDR3 is 13 residues long. The CDR3 protein is CASSRTGYYEQYF. CDR3 bases: TGTGCCAGCAGCAGGACAGGGTACTACGAGCAGTACTTC.

This CDR3 reads CASTSTELSGNTIYF. As DNA, the CDR3 is TGTGCCAGCACCTCGACAGAACTATCTGGAAACACCATATATTTT. The J gene is TRBJ1-3, the V gene TRBV28; D is possibly TRBD1 (5 bases). Trimming removed 7 bases from V and 1 base from J, with 14 bases in between. Germline V gene sequence: CDR1 MDHEN, CDR2 SYDVKM. The CDR3 is 15 residues long.

The sample holds a few counts of this clone. This rearrangement joins TRBV6-2 or TRBV6-3 to TRBJ1-6; D is undetermined. The CDR3 spans 15 residues. CDR1 and CDR2 (germline): MNHEY, SVGEGT. Between the trimmed V and J ends, which lost 2 bases and 0 bases, there was a span of 5 bases. The CDR3 DNA is TGTGCCAGCAGTTACAGAAGCTCCTATAATTCACCCCTCCACTTT. Encoded protein: CASSYRSSYNSPLHF.

This chain links TRBV5-5 with TRBJ1-3, with D possibly matching TRBD1 (6 bases). V lost 6 bases to trimming and J lost 2 bases, with 15 bases between them. CDR1 and CDR2 from the germline V gene are SGHKS and YYEKEE (reference sequence). The CDR3 extends over 15 amino acids. CDR3 protein: CASTSDGGPGNTIYF. CDR3 DNA sequence: TGTGCCAGCACCTCCGATGGGGGCCCTGGAAACACCATATATTTT.

The chain links TRBV6-5 to TRBJ1-4, with a possible D match to TRBD1 (5 bases). Germline V lookup: CDR1 MNHEY, CDR2 SVGAGI. V was shortened by 5 bases and J by 8 bases, with 18 bases between the two germline ends. This CDR3 is built from 15 residues. CDR3 in amino acids: CASSRLIKGNEKLFF. The CDR3 DNA reads as TGTGCCAGCAGTAGACTCATAAAGGGGAACGAAAAACTGTTTTTT.

V and J are TRBV2 and TRBJ2-5, with D hard to call. CDR3 length: 14 residues. Germline V gene sequence: CDR1 SNHLY, CDR2 FYNNEI. V lost 3 bases to trimming and J lost 1 base, with 9 bases between them. In DNA form, the CDR3 reads TGTGCCAGCAGTGAGGATAGGATCCAAGAGACCCAGTACTTC. Amino acids: CASSEDRIQETQYF.